The sequence of this T cell receptor (beta chain) was determined in a study of control samples from healthy donors and cancer patients. Assay used: immunoSEQ multiplex PCR; TCRdb lists only in-frame clones, some missing. This repertoire shows 95,000 to 100,000 clones, 75% to 90% found once; its top ten account for under 10%. The CDR3 is 15 residues long. Trimming took 4 bases from V and 5 from J; bases not matched to a gene: 3. Germline loops: CDR1 LGHNA, CDR2 YSLEER. The sequencing input was blood. V is TRBV4-3 and J is TRBJ2-1; 12 bases match TRBD2. This TCR derives from a man aged 25-45 years in good health. The CDR3 protein is CASSLGLAGDNEQFF. The CDR3 bases are TGCGCCAGCAGCCTGGGACTAGCGGGCGACAATGAGCAGTTCTTC.